These T cell receptor beta chains were read from a single sample in a study of cytomegalovirus exposure and HLA in healthy donors. The assay was immunoSEQ multiplex PCR, and TCRdb's table has in-frame clones only and misses some. The sample yields 200,000 or so clones, about 80% seen once. The sequencing input was PBMCs. These receptors were taken from a woman under 30 in good health and CMV-seropositive. Both conserved end residues are part of each CDR3. The D gene is left open where the match is weak. The size of a clone is reported for some rows only, either as once, few or many, or as a class for expanded clones.

clone size	D gene	CDR3 length	J gene	V gene	CDR3 DNA	CDR3 protein
.	TRBD2	15	TRBJ2-3	TRBV2	TGTGCCAGCATTAACAAGGGACTAGCGGGGGGAGGGCAGTATTTT	CASINKGLAGGGQYF
once	TRBD1	15	TRBJ1-2	TRBV9	TGTGCCAGCGGATTAAGGGACAGCATCAGCTATGGCTACACCTTC	CASGLRDSISYGYTF
.	.	15	TRBJ2-3	TRBV19	TGTGCCAGTAGCCCGATAGCGGTCCGCACAGATACGCAGTATTTT	CASSPIAVRTDTQYF
.	.	13	TRBJ1-2	TRBV28	TGTGCCAGCAGCTCCAGGGTGTTCTATGGCTACACCTTC	CASSSRVFYGYTF
.	.	14	TRBJ1-2	TRBV30	TGTGCCTGGATCGAGGAGAATAATAACTATGGCTACACCTTC	CAWIEENNNYGYTF
.	.	15	TRBJ1-6	TRBV5-4	TGTGCCAGCAGTCCTGGGACTTCGGCAGGTTCACCCCTCCACTTT	CASSPGTSAGSPLHF
once	TRBD1	13	TRBJ1-3	TRBV7-2	TGTGCCAGCAGCGTTGGACAGGGTGACACCATATATTTT	CASSVGQGDTIYF
.	.	13	TRBJ2-2	TRBV6-4	TGTGCCAGCAGTGACTCCGGGGCCGGGGAGCTGTTTTTT	CASSDSGAGELFF
.	.	14	TRBJ1-6	TRBV16	TGTGCCAGCAGCCGGAGCTCCTATAATTCACCCCTCCACTTT	CASSRSSYNSPLHF
.	.	15	TRBJ1-6	TRBV6-4	TGTGCCAGCAGTGACTCGTGGGGGAGGAATTCACCCCTCCACTTT	CASSDSWGRNSPLHF
.	.	15	TRBJ1-4	TRBV9	TGTGCCAGCAGCGGAACTACAGGGCGAGGTGAAAAACTGTTTTTT	CASSGTTGRGEKLFF
.	.	15	TRBJ2-3	TRBV5-4	TGTGCCAGCAGCTTGATGGGACATAGGACAGATACGCAGTATTTT	CASSLMGHRTDTQYF
.	TRBD2	15	TRBJ2-3	TRBV6-1	TGTGCCAGCAGGGGAGGGCGGGGGGACACAGATACGCAGTATTTT	CASRGGRGDTDTQYF
.	.	14	TRBJ1-4	TRBV19	TGTGCCAGTAGTATAACGGGGGCTAATGAAAAACTGTTTTTT	CASSITGANEKLFF
once	.	14	TRBJ1-1	TRBV4-3	TGCGCCAGCAGCCAAGATACGGGGGACACTGAAGCTTTCTTT	CASSQDTGDTEAFF
.	TRBD1	15	TRBJ1-6	TRBV5-4	TGTGCCAGCAGCTCCCGGGACAGTAATAATTCACCCCTCCACTTT	CASSSRDSNNSPLHF
few	.	14	TRBJ2-3	TRBV5-4	TGTGCCAGCAGCCGTTTGGGGGGATACGATACGCAGTATTTT	CASSRLGGYDTQYF
.	TRBD2	17	TRBJ2-6	TRBV4-3	TGCGCCAGCAGCCAAGAACCGGGGGGCTCTGGGGCCAACGTCCTGACTTTC	CASSQEPGGSGANVLTF
.	TRBD2	15	TRBJ2-5	TRBV9	TGTGCCAGCAGCCAGGGGGGACTAGCGAAAGAGACCCAGTACTTC	CASSQGGLAKETQYF
.	.	12	TRBJ1-1	TRBV11-2	TGTGCCAGCAGCTTGACAGACACTGAAGCTTTCTTT	CASSLTDTEAFF
.	.	17	TRBJ1-6	TRBV19	TGTGCCAGTAGTATAGGGGCCCCACAGGGTGTAAATTCACCCCTCCACTTT	CASSIGAPQGVNSPLHF
.	.	14	TRBJ2-7	TRBV28	TGTGCCAGCAGATTCCTAGGACAAACCTACGAGCAGTACTTC	CASRFLGQTYEQYF
.	.	14	TRBJ1-1	TRBV11-2	TGTGCCAGCAGCTTACCAGAGGGCTACACTGAAGCTTTCTTT	CASSLPEGYTEAFF
once	.	14	TRBJ2-1	TRBV2	TGTGCCAGCAGTGGTTTGGTAGGGGACAATGAGCAGTTCTTC	CASSGLVGDNEQFF
.	TRBD1	14	TRBJ1-5	TRBV6-5	TGTGCCAGCAGGACCGGGACAGTCAATCAGCCCCAGCATTTT	CASRTGTVNQPQHF
.	.	11	TRBJ2-1	TRBV30	TGTGCCTGGAGTCATAGTAATGAGCAGTTCTTC	CAWSHSNEQFF
.	.	18	TRBJ1-3	TRBV4-1	TGCGCCAGCAGCCGCATAAGACAGCCGTTACTCTCTGGAAACACCATATATTTT	CASSRIRQPLLSGNTIYF
.	.	17	TRBJ1-3	TRBV9	TGTGCCAGCAGCGCGGGCGGAGGAGGCAGGACTGGAAACACCATATATTTT	CASSAGGGGRTGNTIYF
few	.	11	TRBJ2-1	TRBV28	TGTGCCAGCAGTTCACTCAGGGAGCAGTTCTTC	CASSSLREQFF
.	.	14	TRBJ1-1	TRBV5-1	TGCGCCAGCAGCATCGCAGGGAGGGTCACTGAAGCTTTCTTT	CASSIAGRVTEAFF
once	.	15	TRBJ1-4	TRBV7-8	TGTGCCAGCAGCTTGTGGGCAGAACCCAATGAAAAACTGTTTTTT	CASSLWAEPNEKLFF
.	.	12	TRBJ2-7	TRBV5-1	TGCGCCAGCAGACGTACAGTCTACGAGCAGTACTTC	CASRRTVYEQYF
.	.	13	TRBJ1-1	TRBV19	TGTGCCAGTAGTATAGAGGCGGCAGAAGAAGCTTTCTTT	CASSIEAAEEAFF
.	TRBD1	14	TRBJ1-3	TRBV7-7	TGTGCCAGCAGCCCCGACAGGGCTGGAAACACCATATATTTT	CASSPDRAGNTIYF
.	TRBD2	16	TRBJ2-7	TRBV4-1	TGCGCCAGCAGCCAAGATGGTAGCGGGGCGTCTTACGAGCAGTACTTC	CASSQDGSGASYEQYF
.	TRBD2	16	TRBJ2-1	TRBV4-2	TGTGCCAGCAGCCTGTCACTAGCGGGGGGGTCGGGTGAGCAGTTCTTC	CASSLSLAGGSGEQFF
once	TRBD1	14	TRBJ1-1	TRBV30	TGTGCCTGGAGTGTACAGGGGGCGAACACTGAAGCTTTCTTT	CAWSVQGANTEAFF
few	TRBD1	15	TRBJ2-1	TRBV7-3	TGTGCCAGCAGCAGTCCGGGACAGGGACGCAATGAGCAGTTCTTC	CASSSPGQGRNEQFF
.	TRBD2	18	TRBJ2-1	TRBV4-1	TGCGCCAGCAGCCATGATCCGGGACTAGCGGGGGGGCCTCGTGAGCAGTTCTTC	CASSHDPGLAGGPREQFF
.	.	14	TRBJ2-2	TRBV10-3	TGTGCCATCAGTGATCAGGGCCGCACCGGGGAGCTGTTTTTT	CAISDQGRTGELFF
.	TRBD1	14	TRBJ2-5	TRBV6-5	TGTGCCAGCAGTTACGGGACAGCTCAAGAGACCCAGTACTTC	CASSYGTAQETQYF
few	TRBD1	15	TRBJ1-1	TRBV5-5	TGTGCCAGCAGAGAGCGGACAGGGCAGAACACTGAAGCTTTCTTT	CASRERTGQNTEAFF
once	.	11	TRBJ2-1	TRBV28	TGTGCCAGCAGTGGGTCCAGGGGTGAGTTCTTC	CASSGSRGEFF